A selection of T cell receptor beta chains follows, all from one sample in a study of cytotoxic CD8 clonotypes in ibrutinib-treated CLL. Profiling relied on immunoSEQ multiplex PCR, and the TCRdb table lists in-frame clones only, not all of them. The sample lists roughly 300,000 clones, 60% to 80% occurring once. The material was PBMCs, obtained at disease progression, from a patient treated with ibrutinib. These receptor sequences come from a human donor with chronic lymphocytic leukemia. The CDR3 runs from the conserved cysteine through the conserved F or W.

V gene: TRBV18
J gene: TRBJ1-5
CDR3 protein: CASSPAQYQPQHF

V gene: TRBV27
J gene: TRBJ2-3
CDR3 protein: CASSLGGDDTQYF

V gene: TRBV11-2
J gene: TRBJ1-1
CDR3 protein: CASRMGGLGTEAFF

V gene: TRBV9
J gene: TRBJ2-7
CDR3 protein: CASSPGGALTEQYF

V gene: TRBV7-6
J gene: TRBJ2-7
CDR3 protein: CASSPGTINYEQYF

V gene: TRBV5-6
J gene: TRBJ2-2
CDR3 protein: CASSLLGQGFTGELFF

V gene: TRBV6-1
J gene: TRBJ2-7
CDR3 protein: CASPRRAGGSYEQYF

V gene: TRBV21-1
J gene: TRBJ1-3
CDR3 protein: CASSKLPGNTIYF

V gene: TRBV18
J gene: TRBJ2-1
CDR3 protein: CASSPTRGRPSGASYNEQFF

V gene: TRBV10-3
J gene: TRBJ2-4
CDR3 protein: CAISEGLAGVGAKNIQYF

V gene: TRBV29-1
J gene: TRBJ2-5
CDR3 protein: CSIEWGAPSSGRGETQYF

V gene: TRBV10-2
J gene: TRBJ2-2
CDR3 protein: CASRDTGELFF

V gene: TRBV2
J gene: TRBJ2-3
CDR3 protein: CASRERGGTDTQYF

V gene: TRBV19
J gene: TRBJ2-1
CDR3 protein: CASSIDLQGYYNEQFF

V gene: TRBV5-1
J gene: TRBJ2-5
CDR3 protein: CASSLEALETQYF

V gene: TRBV29-1
J gene: TRBJ2-1
CDR3 protein: CSVEVRAGGPRNEQFF

V gene: TRBV9
J gene: TRBJ2-7
CDR3 protein: CASSVSLAGAYEQYF

V gene: TRBV6-5
J gene: TRBJ2-7
CDR3 protein: CASGETDYEQYF

V gene: TRBV9
J gene: TRBJ2-3
CDR3 protein: CASSPGLAGAFSTDTQYF

V gene: TRBV5-4
J gene: TRBJ2-7
CDR3 protein: CASSFAHLAGGPGYEQYF

V gene: TRBV21-1
J gene: TRBJ2-7
CDR3 protein: CASSSGLLATSSYEQYF

V gene: TRBV2
J gene: TRBJ2-3
CDR3 protein: CASSGQLRGDTQYF

V gene: TRBV30
J gene: TRBJ1-2
CDR3 protein: CAWSVPVYFEGYGYTF

V gene: TRBV7-7
J gene: TRBJ2-5
CDR3 protein: CASSRLAGGQETQYF

V gene: TRBV27
J gene: TRBJ2-1
CDR3 protein: CASSPGLASYNEQFF

V gene: TRBV6-5
J gene: TRBJ2-7
CDR3 protein: CASSYSRPPNSYEQYF

V gene: TRBV5-5
J gene: TRBJ1-1
CDR3 protein: CASRMAIKNTEAFF

V gene: TRBV27
J gene: TRBJ2-1
CDR3 protein: CASSFAAYNEQFF

V gene: TRBV5-6
J gene: TRBJ1-2
CDR3 protein: CASSLRPLDYGYTF